Listed here are 20 T cell receptor beta chains from one sample, sequenced in a study of blood T cell repertoires in COVID-19. Generated by immunoSEQ multiplex PCR, the TCRdb table keeps only in-frame clones and is missing some. The sample yields under 50,000 clones, approximately 85% seen once. Input material: peripheral blood. These receptors all come from a human donor in a cohort sampled during active COVID-19.

The chain recombines TRBV3-1 (or the pseudogene TRBV3-2) with TRBJ2-7; TRBD2 matches 11 bases. CDR3 length equals 19 residues. The V and J ends lost 1 base and 6 bases, in that order; junction bases with no gene match: 17. Germline V gene lookup returns CDR1 LGHDT and CDR2 YNNKEL (reference sequence). The CDR3 protein is CASSQARSLAGGVTGEQYF. CDR3 sequence (DNA): TGTGCCAGCAGCCAAGCCCGAAGCCTAGCGGGGGGTGTCACGGGCGAGCAGTACTTC.

This sequence joins TRBV5-1 and TRBJ1-1; D is perhaps TRBD1 (5 bases). Germline V gene sequence: CDR1 SGHRS, CDR2 YFSETQ. Trimming pared 2 bases from V and 0 bases from J, leaving 11 bases between. This CDR3 has 15 residues. As DNA, the CDR3 is TGCGCCAGCAGCTTAGGACACCCCATGAACACTGAAGCTTTCTTT. It translates to CASSLGHPMNTEAFF.

The V call is TRBV7-2, the J call TRBJ2-5; the match to TRBD1 covers 7 bases. Looked up from germline, CDR1 is SGHTA and CDR2 is FQGNSA. The length of the CDR3 is 16 residues. J lost 5 bases, V lost 5 bases, and 14 bases had no gene match. In DNA form, the CDR3 reads TGTGCCAGCAGCGAGGCAGCGGCGAGGGGGCAGGAGACCCAGTACTTC. Translation gives CASSEAAARGQETQYF.

The genes are TRBV6-2 or TRBV6-3 and TRBJ2-1; 12 bases map to TRBD2. J was trimmed by 8 bases and V by 5 bases; bases with no gene match: 10. Per germline, CDR1 MNHEY and CDR2 SVGEGT. The CDR3 contains 16 residues. The CDR3 bases are TGTGCCAGCAGTCGAACTCTAGCGGGAGGGCCGCATGAGCAGTTCTTC. Its protein product is CASSRTLAGGPHEQFF.

The rearrangement uses TRBV2 and TRBJ2-1, with TRBD2 identical over 8 bases. CDR3 length equals 14 residues. V gave up 2 bases and J gave up 7 bases; unmatched junction bases: 4. The germline CDR1 and CDR2 sequences are SNHLY and FYNNEI. The CDR3 region is CASSESLAGNEQFF. The CDR3 coding sequence is TGTGCCAGCAGTGAATCCTTAGCGGGAAATGAGCAGTTCTTC. The full variable domain, in which reference TRBV2 and TRBJ2-1 provide the parts outside the CDR3, is EPEVTQTPSHQVTQMGQEVILRCVPISNHLYFYWYRQILGQKVEFLVSFYNNEISEKSEIFDDQFSVERPDGSNFTLKIRSTKLEDSAMYFCASSESLAGNEQFFGPGTRLTVL.

The chain combines TRBV7-2 with TRBJ2-5; possibly TRBD2 for D (6 bases). The CDR3 has 14 residues. Per germline, CDR1 SGHTA and CDR2 FQGNSA. The V end lost 2 bases, the J end lost 5 bases, and 12 bases lay between the germline ends. The CDR3 coding sequence is TGTGCCAGCAGCTTACCGGGAGTGATGGAGACCCAGTACTTC. Its translation is CASSLPGVMETQYF.

V and J are TRBV6-1 and TRBJ1-5; D not certain. The CDR3 contains 16 residues. Per the germline V gene, CDR1 is MNHNS and CDR2 is SASEGT. Trimming removed 2 bases at V and 0 bases at J, with 11 bases between. The CDR3 DNA reads as TGTGCCAGCAGTGAATCTCCAGGCCATAGCAATCAGCCCCAGCATTTT. The encoded protein is CASSESPGHSNQPQHF.

The chain employs TRBV5-6 and TRBJ1-1; D is unclear. This CDR3 has 17 amino acids. The V gene's germline CDR1 is SGHDT and CDR2 YYEEEE. V was pared by 1 base and J by 4 bases, with 20 bases between. This CDR3 is CASSLLSRGIKGTEAFF. CDR3 sequence (DNA): TGTGCCAGCAGCTTGTTGTCCCGAGGAATCAAAGGCACTGAAGCTTTCTTT.

This clone is a singleton in its sample. This chain links TRBV15 with TRBJ2-3; D perhaps matches TRBD1 (6 bases). The V end was cut by 1 base, the J end by 3 bases, with 8 bases between. Germline CDR1 is LNHNV and CDR2 is YYDKDF (reference sequence). The CDR3 consists of 14 residues. CDR3 coding DNA: TGTGCCACCAGCAGAGTACAGGGAACAGATACGCAGTATTTT. Its protein product is CATSRVQGTDTQYF.

Details on this clone: A junction boundary mismatches the germline segment, possibly from a read error. The chain employs TRBV10-2 and TRBJ2-2, with TRBD2 matching over 9 bases. The CDR3 contains 15 residues. The V gene's germline CDR1 is WSHSY and CDR2 SAAADI. CDR3 in amino acids: CARRGGGGATGELFF. CDR3 nucleotide sequence: TGCGCCCGCAGGGGGGGCGGGGGGGCCACCGGGGAGCTGTTTTTT.

Remarks on this clone: A junction boundary mismatches the germline segment, possibly from a read error. The chain recombines TRBV7-7 with TRBJ2-5; 7 bases map to TRBD1. The length of the CDR3 is 16 residues. Germline V lookup: CDR1 SSHAT, CDR2 FNYEAQ (reference sequence). The CDR3 DNA reads as TGTGCTAGCAGCTTAGGGGGCCGCGAGCCTCAAGAGACCCAGTACTTC. Translated: CASSLGGREPQETQYF.

This clone has a handful of counts. The chain employs TRBV5-1 and TRBJ1-4; D ambiguous. CDR3 length: 16 amino acids. Germline V lookup: CDR1 SGHRS, CDR2 YFSETQ. V gave up 3 bases and J gave up 0 bases, with 12 bases separating them. The CDR3 nucleotides read TGCGCCAGCAGCTCTAGAGCGGGTGCAACTAATGAAAAACTGTTTTTT. Translating it yields CASSSRAGATNEKLFF.

The gene calls are TRBV7-9 and TRBJ2-1; 7 bases fit TRBD2. Germline V gene sequence: CDR1 SEHNR, CDR2 FQNEAQ (reference sequence). The CDR3 is 15 amino acids. With 2 bases clipped from V and 0 bases from J, the junction kept 1 base outside the gene matches. The CDR3 DNA follows: TGTGCCAGCAGCTTACGCGGGAGCTCCTACAATGAGCAGTTCTTC. It encodes CASSLRGSSYNEQFF.

The chain has TRBV6-6 and TRBJ1-1; D not certain. The CDR3 covers 16 residues. Germline CDR1 and CDR2: MNHNY and SVGAGI (reference sequence). Trimming stripped 4 bases from V and 1 base from J, with 16 bases between. The CDR3 DNA reads as TGTGCCAGCAGTTCCCTTTTGAGGTCCCAGAACACTGAAGCTTTCTTT. Translation: CASSSLLRSQNTEAFF.

J is TRBJ1-5 and V is TRBV25-1, with D possibly matching TRBD1 (5 bases). CDR3 size: 14 residues. The germline gives CDR1 MGHDK, CDR2 SYGVNS. V lost 1 base and J lost 4, with 8 bases in between. CDR3 in amino acids: CASSEWGGNQPQHF. The DNA for the CDR3 is TGTGCCAGCAGTGAATGGGGGGGGAATCAGCCCCAGCATTTT.

CDR3 bases: TGCGCCAGCAGCTTTTACCCGGGGGGCAACATTCAGTACTTC. Translation: CASSFYPGGNIQYF. This sequence joins TRBV5-1 and TRBJ2-4; D may be TRBD2 (7 bases). Trimming removed 2 bases from V and 7 bases from J, with 13 bases in between. CDR1 and CDR2 from the germline V gene are SGHRS and YFSETQ. This CDR3 has 14 residues.

The CDR3 nucleotides are TGTGCCAGCAGACTAGACAGGGATCAGCCCCAGCATTTT. Translating it yields CASRLDRDQPQHF. The chain carries TRBV6-5 and TRBJ1-5; 7 bases match TRBD1. Trimming removed 6 bases from V and 5 bases from J; junction bases left unmatched: 4. The CDR3 has 13 residues. The V gene's germline CDR1 is MNHEY and CDR2 SVGAGI.

This chain uses TRBV20-1 with TRBJ2-2; 11 bases map to TRBD1. This CDR3 has 15 residues. Germline assignment: CDR1 DFQATT and CDR2 SNEGSKA (reference sequence). Trimming took 3 bases from V and 5 from J; bases not matched to a gene: 5. The CDR3 DNA reads as TGCAGTGCTAGTCGTGGGACAGGGGGGACCGGGGAGCTGTTTTTT. Translation gives CSASRGTGGTGELFF.

The chain employs TRBV21-1 and TRBJ2-7; TRBD1, as called in the table, went unchecked against the DNA. TRBV21-1 constitutes a pseudogene. The CDR3 is 15 amino acids. CDR3 DNA: TGTGCCAGCAGCAGTCGACAGGGAAAGGGGTGGGAGCAGTACTTC. Its translation: CASSSRQGKGWEQYF.

The chain joins TRBV15 to TRBJ2-2, with 7 bases lining up with TRBD1. Per the germline V gene, CDR1 is LNHNV and CDR2 is YYDKDF (reference sequence). The CDR3 consists of 16 residues. The J segment lost 0 bases and the V segment lost 5 bases, leaving 6 bases of the junction unmatched. The CDR3 DNA is TGTGCCACCAGCCCGCCCGGGACAGCGAACACCGGGGAGCTGTTTTTT. Amino acids: CATSPPGTANTGELFF.